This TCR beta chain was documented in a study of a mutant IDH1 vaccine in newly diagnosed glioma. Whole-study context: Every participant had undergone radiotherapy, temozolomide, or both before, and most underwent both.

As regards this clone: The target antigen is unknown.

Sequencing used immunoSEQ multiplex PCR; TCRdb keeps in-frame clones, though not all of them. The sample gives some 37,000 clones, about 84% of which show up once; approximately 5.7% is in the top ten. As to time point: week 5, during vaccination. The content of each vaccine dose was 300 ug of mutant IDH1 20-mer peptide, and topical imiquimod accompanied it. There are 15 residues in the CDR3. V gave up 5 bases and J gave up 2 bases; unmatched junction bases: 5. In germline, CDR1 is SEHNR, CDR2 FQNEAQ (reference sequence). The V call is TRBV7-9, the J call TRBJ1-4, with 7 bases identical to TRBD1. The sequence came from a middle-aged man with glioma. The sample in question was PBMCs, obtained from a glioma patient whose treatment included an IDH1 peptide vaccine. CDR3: CASSGPGQTNEKLFF. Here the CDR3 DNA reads TGTGCCAGCAGCGGACCGGGACAGACTAATGAAAAACTGTTTTTT.